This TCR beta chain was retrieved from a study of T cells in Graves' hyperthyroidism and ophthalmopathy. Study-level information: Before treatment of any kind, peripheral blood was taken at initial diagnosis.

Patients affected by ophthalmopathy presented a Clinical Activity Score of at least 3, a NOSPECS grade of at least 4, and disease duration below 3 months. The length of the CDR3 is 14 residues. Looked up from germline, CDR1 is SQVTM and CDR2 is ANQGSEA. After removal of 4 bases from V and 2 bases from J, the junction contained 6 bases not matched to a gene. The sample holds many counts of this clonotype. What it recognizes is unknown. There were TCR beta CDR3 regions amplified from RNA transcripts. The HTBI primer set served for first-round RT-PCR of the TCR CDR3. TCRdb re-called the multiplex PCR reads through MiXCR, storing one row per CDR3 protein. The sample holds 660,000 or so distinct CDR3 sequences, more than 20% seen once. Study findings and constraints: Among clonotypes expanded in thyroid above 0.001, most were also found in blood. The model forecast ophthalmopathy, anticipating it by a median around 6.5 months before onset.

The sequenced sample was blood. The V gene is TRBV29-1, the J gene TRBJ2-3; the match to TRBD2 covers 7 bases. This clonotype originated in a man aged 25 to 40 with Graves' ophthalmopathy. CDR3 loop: CSVGERGYTDTQYF. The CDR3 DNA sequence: TGCAGCGTTGGAGAGCGGGGCTACACAGATACGCAGTATTTT.